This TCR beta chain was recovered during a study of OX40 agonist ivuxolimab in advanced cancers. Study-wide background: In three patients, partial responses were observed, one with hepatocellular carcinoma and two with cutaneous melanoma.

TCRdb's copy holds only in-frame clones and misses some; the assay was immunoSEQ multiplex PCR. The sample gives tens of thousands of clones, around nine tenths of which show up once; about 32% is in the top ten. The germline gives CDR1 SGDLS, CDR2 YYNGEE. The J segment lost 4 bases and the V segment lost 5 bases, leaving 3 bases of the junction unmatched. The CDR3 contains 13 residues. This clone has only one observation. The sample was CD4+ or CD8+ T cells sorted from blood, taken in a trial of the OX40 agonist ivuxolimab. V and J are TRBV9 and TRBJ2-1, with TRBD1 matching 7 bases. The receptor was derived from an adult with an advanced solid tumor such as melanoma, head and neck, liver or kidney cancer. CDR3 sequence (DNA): TGTGCCAGCAGGCCAGGGGGTTACAATGAGCAGTTCTTC. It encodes CASRPGGYNEQFF.